Sequencing of this T cell receptor beta chain was carried out in a study of CD8+ T cells in alopecia areata. Reverse transcribed after extraction, RNA yielded cDNA as the sequencing template. The repertoire was sequenced with immunoSEQ multiplex PCR; TCRdb's copy has only in-frame clones and lacks some. Of 200,000 or so clones in the sample, roughly two fifths were seen once. This CDR3 is built from 14 residues. From germline, CDR1 is SGHVS and CDR2 FQNEAQ. V lost 4 bases to trimming and J lost 5 bases, with 9 bases between them. Specified treatment: oral pan-JAK inhibitor, 5-10 mg twice daily. V and J are TRBV7-8 and TRBJ1-6, with a weak D call TRBD1 (5 bases). The specimen comprised CD4+ T cells sorted from blood, sampled between weeks 30 and 35, from a patient treated with tofacitinib. The TCR sequence derives from a human donor with alopecia areata. The CDR3 sequence is CASSSWGDNSPLHF. The CDR3 DNA sequence: TGTGCCAGCAGCTCGTGGGGGGATAATTCACCCCTCCACTTT. Combining the CDR3 with reference TRBV7-8 and TRBJ1-6 gives the whole variable domain GAGVSQSPRYKVAKRGQDVALRCDPISGHVSLFWYQQALGQGPEFLTYFQNEAQLDKSGLPSDRFFAERPEGSVSTLKIQRTQQEDSAVYLCASSSWGDNSPLHFGNGTRLTVT.